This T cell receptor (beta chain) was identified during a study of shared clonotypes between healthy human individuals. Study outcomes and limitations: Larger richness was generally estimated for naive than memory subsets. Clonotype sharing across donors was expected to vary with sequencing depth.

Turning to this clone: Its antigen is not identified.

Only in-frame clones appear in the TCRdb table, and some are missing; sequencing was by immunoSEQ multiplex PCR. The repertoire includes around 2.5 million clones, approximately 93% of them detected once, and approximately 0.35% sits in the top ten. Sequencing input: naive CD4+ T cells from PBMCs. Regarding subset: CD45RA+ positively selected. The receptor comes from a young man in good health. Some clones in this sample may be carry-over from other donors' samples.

CDR3 DNA: TGCGCCAGCAGCCAGCTGTCGGACAGGGTCACTGAAGCTTTCTTT. Translated, it gives CASSQLSDRVTEAFF. The chain recombines TRBV5-1 with TRBJ1-1; TRBD1 matches at 8 bases. Unmatched junction bases numbered 9, after V lost 4 bases and J lost 4 bases. Germline V gene sequence: CDR1 SGHRS, CDR2 YFSETQ. The CDR3 is 15 amino acids.